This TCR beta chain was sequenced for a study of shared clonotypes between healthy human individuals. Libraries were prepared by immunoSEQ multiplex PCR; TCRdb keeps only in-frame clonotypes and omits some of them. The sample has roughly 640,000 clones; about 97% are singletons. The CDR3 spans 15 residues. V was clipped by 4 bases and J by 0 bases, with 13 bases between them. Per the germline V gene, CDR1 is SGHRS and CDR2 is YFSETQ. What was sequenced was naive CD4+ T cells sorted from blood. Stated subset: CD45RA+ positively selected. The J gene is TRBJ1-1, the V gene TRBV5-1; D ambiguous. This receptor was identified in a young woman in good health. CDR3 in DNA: TGCGCCAGCAGCCAATTACCGGGGATGAACACTGAAGCTTTCTTT. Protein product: CASSQLPGMNTEAFF.